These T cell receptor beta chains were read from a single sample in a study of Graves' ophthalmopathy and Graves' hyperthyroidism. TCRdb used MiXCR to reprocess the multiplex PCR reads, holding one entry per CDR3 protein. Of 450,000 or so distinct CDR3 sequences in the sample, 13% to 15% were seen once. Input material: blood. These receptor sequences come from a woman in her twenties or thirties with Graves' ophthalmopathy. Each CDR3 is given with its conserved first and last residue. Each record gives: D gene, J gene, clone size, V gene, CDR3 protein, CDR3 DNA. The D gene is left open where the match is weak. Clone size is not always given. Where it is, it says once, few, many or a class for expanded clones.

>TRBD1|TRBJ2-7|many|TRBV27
CASTPGQGFSYEQYF
TGTGCCAGCACTCCGGGACAGGGATTCTCCTACGAGCAGTACTTC
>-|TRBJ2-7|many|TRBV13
CASSSYSGRYEQYF
TGTGCCAGCAGCTCCTATTCGGGACGCTACGAGCAGTACTTC
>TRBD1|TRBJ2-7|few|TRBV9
CASSAGTGIAYEQYF
TGTGCCAGCAGCGCCGGGACAGGGATTGCCTACGAGCAGTACTTC
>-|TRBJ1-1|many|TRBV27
CASSLRGQPEAFF
TGTGCCAGCAGTTTAAGAGGGCAACCTGAAGCTTTCTTT
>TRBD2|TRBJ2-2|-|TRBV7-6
CASSSLPSGRAVWAGELFF
TGTGCCAGCAGCTCCCTCCCTAGCGGGAGGGCCGTCTGGGCCGGGGAGCTGTTTTTT
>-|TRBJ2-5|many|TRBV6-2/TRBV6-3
CASTLPRFQETQYF
TGTGCCAGCACCCTACCTAGGTTCCAAGAGACCCAGTACTTC
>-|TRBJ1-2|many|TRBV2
CASSESADKGYGYTF
TGTGCCAGCAGTGAAAGTGCGGACAAGGGCTATGGCTACACCTTC
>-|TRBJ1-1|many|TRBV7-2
CASSLAGITEAFF
TGTGCCAGCAGCCTAGCGGGGATCACTGAAGCTTTCTTT
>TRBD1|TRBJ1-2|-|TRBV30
CAWTLSYGTGTVF
TGTGCCTGGACACTTTCTTATGGGACAGGAACGGTCTTC
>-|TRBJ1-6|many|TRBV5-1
CASSPMSNSYNSPLHF
TGCGCCAGCAGTCCGATGTCCAACTCCTATAATTCACCCCTCCACTTT
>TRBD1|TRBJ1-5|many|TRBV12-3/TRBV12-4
CASRVNRGGSNQPQHF
TGTGCCAGCAGGGTGAACAGGGGCGGGAGCAATCAGCCCCAGCATTTT
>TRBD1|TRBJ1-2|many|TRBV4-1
CASSQAPGQGEGYTF
TGCGCCAGCAGCCAAGCTCCGGGACAGGGGGAAGGCTACACCTTC
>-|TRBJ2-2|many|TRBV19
CATGLRNTGELFF
TGCGCCACCGGGCTACGGAACACCGGGGAGCTGTTTTTT
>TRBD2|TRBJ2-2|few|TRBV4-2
CASSPAPGTSGRRNTGELFF
TGTGCCAGCAGCCCGGCCCCCGGGACTAGCGGGAGGCGGAACACCGGGGAGCTGTTTTTT
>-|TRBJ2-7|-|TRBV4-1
CASSQDSVTYEQYF
TGCGCCAGCAGCCAAGATTCAGTGACCTACGAGCAGTACTTC
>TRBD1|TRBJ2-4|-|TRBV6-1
CASSGTVGNIQYF
TGTGCCAGCAGCGGGACAGTCGGAAACATTCAGTACTTC
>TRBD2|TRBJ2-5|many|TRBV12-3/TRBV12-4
CASSLGLGTSGGRYQETQYF
TGTGCCAGCAGTTTAGGACTTGGGACTAGCGGGGGCCGATATCAAGAGACCCAGTACTTC
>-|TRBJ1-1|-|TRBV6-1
CASSTDTEAFF
TGTGCCAGCTCCACAGACACTGAAGCTTTCTTT
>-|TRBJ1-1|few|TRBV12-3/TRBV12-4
CASSPDTTMNTEACF
TGTGCCAGCAGTCCTGATACTACGATGAACACTGAAGCTTGCTTT
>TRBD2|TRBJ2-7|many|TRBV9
CASSGGGTYEQYF
TGTGCCAGCAGCGGGGGGGGGACCTACGAGCAGTACTTC
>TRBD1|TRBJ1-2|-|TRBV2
CASSVTIRGGDYGYTF
TGTGCCAGCAGTGTTACTATCAGGGGGGGAGACTATGGCTACACCTTC
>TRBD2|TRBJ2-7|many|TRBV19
CASKTSGGAYEQYF
TGTGCCAGCAAGACTAGCGGGGGGGCCTACGAGCAGTACTTC
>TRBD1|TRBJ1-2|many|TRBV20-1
CSAIHRGQNYGYTF
TGCAGTGCTATACACAGGGGGCAAAACTATGGCTACACCTTC
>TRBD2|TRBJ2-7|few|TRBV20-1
CSAPLARGGLAGLAYEQYF
TGCAGTGCACCCCTTGCCCGGGGCGGCCTAGCGGGTCTGGCCTACGAGCAGTACTTC
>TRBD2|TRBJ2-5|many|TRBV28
CASSLLLAGGQETQYF
TGTGCCAGCAGTTTGTTACTAGCGGGGGGACAAGAGACCCAGTACTTC
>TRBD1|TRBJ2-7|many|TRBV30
CAWGEGTGDSYEQYF
TGTGCCTGGGGGGAAGGGACAGGGGACTCCTACGAGCAGTACTTC
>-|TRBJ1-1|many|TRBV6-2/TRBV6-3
CASSYTGEAFF
TGTGCCAGCAGTTACACAGGCGAAGCTTTCTTT
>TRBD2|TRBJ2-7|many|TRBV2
CASRVAGGTYEQYF
TGTGCCAGCAGAGTAGCGGGGGGCACCTACGAGCAGTACTTC
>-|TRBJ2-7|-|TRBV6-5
CASSSGPGVEQYF
TGTGCCAGCAGTTCCGGGCCCGGAGTAGAGCAGTACTTC
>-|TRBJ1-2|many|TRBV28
CASRTYSYGYAF
TGTGCCAGCAGGACGTACAGCTATGGCTACGCCTTC
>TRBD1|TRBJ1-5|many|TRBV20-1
CSARALYVQGVQPQHF
TGCAGTGCTAGAGCTCTCTACGTGCAGGGGGTACAGCCCCAGCATTTT
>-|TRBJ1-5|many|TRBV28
CASSLAQLSNQPQHF
TGTGCCAGCAGTTTGGCCCAGCTTAGCAATCAGCCCCAGCATTTT
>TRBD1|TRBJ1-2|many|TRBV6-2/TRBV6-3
CASSYSRWGIRQGHGYTF
TGTGCCAGCAGTTACTCGAGGTGGGGAATTAGACAGGGACATGGCTACACCTTC
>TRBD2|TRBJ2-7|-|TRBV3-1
CASSQEGPAGGPKEQYF
TGTGCCAGCAGCCAAGAGGGGCCAGCGGGGGGGCCGAAGGAGCAGTACTTC
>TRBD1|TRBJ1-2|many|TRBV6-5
CASSSPGQPYFAF
TGTGCCAGCAGTTCTCCGGGACAGCCATATTTCGCCTTC
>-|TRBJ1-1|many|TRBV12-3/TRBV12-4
CASSAGIEGAEAFF
TGTGCCAGCAGTGCCGGGATTGAGGGTGCCGAAGCTTTCTTT
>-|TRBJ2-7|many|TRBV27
CASSPTGRGTDYEQYF
TGTGCCAGCAGTCCAACAGGCCGGGGGACCGACTACGAGCAGTACTTC
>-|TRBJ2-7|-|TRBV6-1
CASTEGSYEQYF
TGTGCCAGCACTGAGGGTTCCTACGAGCAGTACTTC
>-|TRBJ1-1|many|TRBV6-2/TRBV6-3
CASSYSTGSTEAFF
TGTGCCAGCAGTTACTCTACAGGGAGTACTGAAGCTTTCTTT
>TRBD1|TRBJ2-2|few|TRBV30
CAWDRGPTGELFF
TGTGCCTGGGACAGGGGGCCCACCGGGGAGCTGTTTTTT